The 13 T cell receptor beta chains given below trace back to one sample, sequenced in a study of spatial heterogeneity in lung cancer. The time point: sample taken at primary tumor resection. Tumor, nontumor lung or frozen PBMC supplied whole RNA that was sequenced unsorted. MiXCR was run by TCRdb on the 5' RACE reads, yielding one entry per CDR3 protein. The sample shows tens of thousands of distinct CDR3 sequences, about 4.3% of them seen only once. Here the sequenced sample was PBMCs, taken at surgery. The receptors stem from a male donor with early-stage non-small cell lung cancer.

V is TRBV12-3 or TRBV12-4 and J is TRBJ2-4; perhaps D is TRBD1 or TRBD2 (6 bases each). Trimming stripped 3 bases from V and 5 bases from J, with 17 bases between. This CDR3 spans 16 amino acids. CDR3 amino acids: CASSLGVSGEENIQYF. As DNA, the CDR3 is TGTGCCAGCAGTTTGGGTGTTTCAGGGGAGGAAAACATTCAGTACTTC.

In this sample, this clonotype turned up many times. V is TRBV18 and J is TRBJ2-5; 10 positions agree with TRBD2. This CDR3 has 14 residues. V trimming: 3 bases; J trimming: 5 bases; junction bases outside the gene matches: 3. The germline V gene has CDR1 KGHSH and CDR2 LQKENI. CDR3 nucleotides: TGTGCCAGCTCACCTCCTAGCGGGAGCGAGACCCAGTACTTC. This translates into CASSPPSGSETQYF.

This clonotype has a handful of counts. The chain recombines TRBV19 with TRBJ1-5, with TRBD1 matching 9 bases. CDR1 is LNHDA, CDR2 SQIVND, per germline (reference sequence). The CDR3 contains 17 residues. J lost 3 bases, V lost 4 bases, and 10 bases had no gene match. CDR3 DNA sequence: TGTGCCAGTAGTAACCTCCCCCGGACAGGGGACAATCAGCCCCAGCATTTT. Residues: CASSNLPRTGDNQPQHF.

This sequence joins TRBV6-6 and TRBJ2-3; 10 nucleotides agree with TRBD2. Trimming cost V 7 bases and J 1 base; bases outside gene matches: 5. This CDR3 contains 15 residues. Per germline, CDR1 MNHNY and CDR2 SVGAGI (reference sequence). The CDR3, as DNA: TGTGCCAGCAAGCTAAGCGGGAGGGGCACAGATACGCAGTATTTT. This translates into CASKLSGRGTDTQYF.

The chain combines TRBV19 with TRBJ2-1, with a weak D call TRBD2 (6 bases). Trimming pared 5 bases from V and 12 bases from J, leaving 20 bases between. The germline V gene encodes CDR1 LNHDA and CDR2 SQIVND (reference sequence). This CDR3 contains 14 residues. CDR3 in amino acids: CASSGMSKDYGQFF. The CDR3 bases are TGTGCCAGTAGTGGTATGAGTAAGGACTATGGGCAGTTCTTC. Supplemented by reference TRBV19 and TRBJ2-1, the full variable domain reads DGGITQSPKYLFRKEGQNVTLSCEQNLNHDAMYWYRQDPGQGLRLIYYSQIVNDFQKGDIAEGYSVSREKKESFPLTVTSAQKNPTAFYLCASSGMSKDYGQFFGPGTRLTVL.

This clonotype was detected ten times or more. The J gene is TRBJ1-4, the V gene TRBV19; possible D gene TRBD1, 5 bases. The CDR3 is made up of 11 amino acids. Germline V CDR1 and CDR2: LNHDA, SQIVND (reference sequence). Trimming pared 9 bases from V and 8 bases from J, leaving 10 bases between. The CDR3 region is CASLRGEKLFF. The DNA of the CDR3 is TGTGCCAGCCTCCGGGGGGAAAAACTGTTTTTT.

The table lists this clonotype with many counts. V usage is TRBV6-6 and J usage is TRBJ2-1; D might be TRBD1 or TRBD2, each matching 5 bases. Germline CDR1 reads MNHNY; CDR2 reads SVGAGI (reference sequence). This CDR3 region has 11 residues. V was clipped by 6 bases and J by 9 bases, with 9 bases between them. For the CDR3, the DNA is TGTGCCAGCAGGTTTGGGGGTGAGCAGTTCTTC. Encoded protein: CASRFGGEQFF.

This clonotype is classed as medium-sized (0.01 to 0.1%). The V call is TRBV6-5, the J call TRBJ2-5, with 7 positions matching TRBD2. The CDR3 is made up of 13 amino acids. CDR1 is MNHEY and CDR2 is SVGAGI in the germline V gene. J gave up 6 bases and V 2 bases, and 3 bases lay outside the gene matches. The CDR3, as DNA: TGTGCCAGCAGTTACGACGGGGGGAAGACCCAGTACTTC. Amino acid sequence: CASSYDGGKTQYF.

For this clonotype: A much larger clone lies one base from this, so it may be a read error. The chain links TRBV28 to TRBJ2-3; D assignment may be TRBD1 or TRBD2 (6 bases each). The CDR3 consists of 16 residues. V was shortened by 4 bases and J by 3 bases, with 17 bases between the two germline ends. Germline V gene data show CDR1 as MDHEN and CDR2 as SYDVKM. The CDR3 region is CASSSGDSWTTDTQYF. The CDR3 nucleotides read TGTGCCAGCAGTTCAGGGGACTCCTGGACGACAGATACGCAGTATTTT.

Comments on this clonotype: Possible read error: a much larger clone is one base away. The chain couples TRBV6-1 to TRBJ1-4, with a weak D call TRBD1 (6 bases). CDR1 is MNHNS and CDR2 is SASEGT in the germline V gene. CDR3 length: 14 residues. This chain's CDR3 is CASCDGQPNEKLFF. CDR3 coding DNA: TGTGCCAGCTGTGACGGACAGCCGAATGAAAAACTGTTTTTT.

In its sample, this clonotype was seen many times. The chain uses TRBV2 and TRBJ2-7, with D possibly TRBD2 on 5 matching bases. The germline CDR1 and CDR2 sequences are SNHLY and FYNNEI. This CDR3 contains 14 residues. The V and J ends lost 2 bases and 5 bases respectively, with 13 bases between them. The CDR3 DNA sequence: TGTGCCAGCAGTGAAAGGCGGGTTTCTGACGAGCAGTACTTC. This codes for CASSERRVSDEQYF.

The table lists this clonotype with many counts. The chain carries TRBV5-1 and TRBJ2-7, with a possible D match to TRBD1 (6 bases). Germline V gene sequence: CDR1 SGHRS, CDR2 YFSETQ. V dropped 4 bases and J dropped 3 bases, with 14 bases sitting between them. There are 14 residues in the CDR3. CDR3 sequence: CASSEQGHRYEQYF. The CDR3 DNA sequence: TGCGCCAGCAGCGAACAGGGACACCGCTACGAGCAGTACTTC. The full variable domain, in which reference TRBV5-1 and TRBJ2-7 provide the parts outside the CDR3, is KAGVTQTPRYLIKTRGQQVTLSCSPISGHRSVSWYQQTPGQGLQFLFEYFSETQRNKGNFPGRFSGRQFSNSRSEMNVSTLELGDSALYLCASSEQGHRYEQYFGPGTRLTVT.

At least ten counts were recorded for this clonotype. The chain uses TRBV25-1 and TRBJ2-3, with D possibly being TRBD2 (6 bases). CDR1 is MGHDK, CDR2 SYGVNS, per germline. V was shortened by 2 bases and J by 1 base, with 13 bases between the two germline ends. This CDR3 comprises 16 residues. This CDR3 reads CASSEPLGGGTDTQYF. In DNA, the CDR3 is TGTGCCAGCAGTGAACCCCTCGGGGGAGGCACAGATACGCAGTATTTT.